Listed here is a single T cell receptor beta chain. Libraries were prepared by immunoSEQ multiplex PCR; TCRdb keeps only in-frame clonotypes and omits some of them. Of 2 million to 2.5 million clones listed, approximately 94% were seen once; the top ten hold roughly 0.13%. The entry originates in a study of shared clonotypes between healthy human individuals. Study background: Donors, aged 18 to 49, were a couple of women and a few men.

Material for sequencing was naive CD4+ T cells sorted from blood. Subset: CD45RA+ positively selected. The receptor's source is a young man in good health.

CDR3 in amino acids: CASSSWEGSPLHF. The CDR3 DNA reads as TGTGCCAGCAGCTCCTGGGAAGGCTCACCCCTCCACTTT. The V and J genes are TRBV11-1 and TRBJ1-6; D remains ambiguous. The CDR3 consists of 13 residues. Trimming cost V 4 bases and J 10 bases, with 11 bases left between them. Germline values: CDR1 SGHAT, CDR2 FQDESV (reference sequence).